Presented here are 14 T cell receptor beta chains from one specimen sequenced in a study of T cell repertoires in cytomegalovirus infection. TCRdb re-called the reads through MiXCR, storing one row per CDR3 protein. This sample carries 600,000 to 700,000 distinct CDR3 sequences, around 30% of them seen once, and the ten largest clones take roughly 20%. These receptors' targets are unknown. The sequenced sample was cultured PBMCs, obtained from culture after CMV antigen stimulation. These receptors originate from a human donor in good health (CMV status not recorded). Some clones in this sample may be carry-over from other donors' samples.

The chain links TRBV12-3 or TRBV12-4 to TRBJ2-3; a weak D match, TRBD1 (5 bases). The CDR3 contains 14 residues. V gave up 3 bases and J gave up 2 bases, with 9 bases separating them. The CDR3 loop is CASSFQTATDTQYF. CDR3 DNA sequence: TGTGCCAGCAGTTTTCAGACAGCCACAGATACGCAGTATTTT.

This clonotype was picked up one time. The chain joins TRBV19 to TRBJ1-5; the D is unclear. Deletions cut 7 bases from V and 4 bases from J, with 20 bases between. CDR3 length: 16 residues. CDR1 is LNHDA and CDR2 is SQIVND in the germline V gene (reference sequence). The CDR3 loop is CASKTSSHRFNQPQHF. CDR3 DNA sequence: TGTGCCAGTAAGACATCTTCCCATCGTTTTAATCAGCCCCAGCATTTT.

The chain couples TRBV10-3 to TRBJ2-1, with 10 bases aligning to TRBD2. CDR1 ENHRY and CDR2 SYGVKD come from the germline V gene. The ends lost 3 bases at V and 13 bases at J; junction bases unmatched: 9. The CDR3 loop spans 14 amino acids. The CDR3 spells CAISESGGAYGQFF. CDR3 DNA: TGTGCCATCAGTGAAAGCGGGGGGGCTTATGGACAGTTCTTC.

Worth noting for this clonotype: This may be a read error: a much more frequent sequence differs by one nucleotide. The chain links TRBV7-2 to TRBJ1-1; D is uncertain. The V gene's germline CDR1 is SGHTA and CDR2 FQGNSA. The V and J ends lost 1 base and 0 bases respectively, with 21 bases between them. The CDR3 covers 19 residues. The CDR3 coding sequence is TGTGCCAGCAGCTTAGGTGTTAGCGTCGGACTCATTATGAACACTGAAGCTTTCTTT. Translated, it gives CASSLGVSVGLIMNTEAFF.

Of note for this clonotype: A much larger clonotype is one base distant, so this may be a read error. J is TRBJ2-1 and V is TRBV7-2; D is tentatively TRBD1 or TRBD2 (6 bases each). The CDR3 is made up of 14 amino acids. Trimming removed 6 bases from V and 13 bases from J, with 22 bases in between. Germline V gene lookup returns CDR1 SGHTA and CDR2 FQGNSA. This CDR3 is CASRLPVGGTGQFF. CDR3 DNA: TGTGCCAGCAGACTCCCCGTAGGGGGGACTGGACAGTTCTTC.

The rearrangement links TRBV7-9 to TRBJ2-1; D is undetermined. CDR1 and CDR2 (germline): SEHNR, FQNEAQ (reference sequence). V dropped 2 bases and J dropped 5 bases, with 7 bases sitting between them. The length of the CDR3 is 13 residues. CDR3 sequence reads: CASSLTFNNEQFF. The CDR3 region has the DNA TGTGCCAGCAGCTTAACGTTTAACAATGAGCAGTTCTTC. The full variable domain, completed using reference TRBV7-9 and TRBJ2-1, is DTGVSQNPRHKITKRGQNVTFRCDPISEHNRLYWYRQTLGQGPEFLTYFQNEAQLEKSRLLSDRFSAERPKGSFSTLEIQRTEQGDSAMYLCASSLTFNNEQFFGPGTRLTVL.

The chain recombines TRBV7-9 with TRBJ1-6; D is uncertain. Trimming took off 3 bases at V and 11 bases at J, with 11 bases between the two ends. In germline, CDR1 is SEHNR, CDR2 FQNEAQ (reference sequence). The CDR3 is 13 amino acids. DNA of the CDR3: TGTGCCAGCAGCTTTTCAGAAAACCCACCCCTCCACTTT. As protein: CASSFSENPPLHF.

This clonotype turned up a few times. The V gene is TRBV12-3 or TRBV12-4, the J gene TRBJ2-7, with D perhaps matching TRBD1 (6 bases). This CDR3 comprises 12 residues. Trimming took off 4 bases at V and 5 bases at J, with 9 bases between the two ends. The CDR3 sequence: CASSWTANEQYF. CDR3 sequence (DNA): TGTGCCAGCAGTTGGACAGCAAACGAGCAGTACTTC.

This clonotype turned up a few times. DNA of the CDR3: TGTGCCATCAGTCCTGGGGGGGGCGAATTGAGCTCCTATAATTCACCCCTCCACTTT. Protein sequence: CAISPGGGELSSYNSPLHF. V usage is TRBV10-3 and J usage is TRBJ1-6, with D perhaps matching TRBD1 (6 bases). There are 19 residues in the CDR3. Germline V gene lookup returns CDR1 ENHRY and CDR2 SYGVKD. Trimming took 5 bases from V and 0 from J, leaving 20 bases between them.

This clonotype has more than one count but fewer than ten. The genes are TRBV28 and TRBJ2-3, with D hard to call. The CDR3 length is 14 residues. Germline V CDR1 and CDR2: MDHEN, SYDVKM. The V gene lost 7 bases and the J gene lost 3 bases, with 14 bases spanning the gap. Here the CDR3 DNA reads TGTGCCAGCATCCCCGGTGGCAGAACAGATACGCAGTATTTT. This encodes CASIPGGRTDTQYF.

This clonotype was seen just once. The V gene is TRBV4-3, the J gene TRBJ2-7; a weak D match, TRBD1 (5 bases). Germline V gene lookup returns CDR1 LGHNA and CDR2 YSLEER. V shed 4 bases and J shed 5 bases, with 18 bases lying between them. The CDR3 is 15 residues long. The CDR3 sequence: CASSRTMTFPNEQYF. Written as DNA, the CDR3 is TGCGCCAGCAGCCGGACAATGACATTCCCCAACGAGCAGTACTTC.

This clonotype came up many times. The J gene is TRBJ2-7, the V gene TRBV2; 7 bases line up with TRBD1. This CDR3 has 14 amino acids. Unmatched junction bases numbered 5, after V lost 4 bases and J lost 2 bases. Germline-derived CDR1 and CDR2 are SNHLY and FYNNEI. CDR3 DNA sequence: TGTGCCAGCAGTGCACAGGGGATTACCTACGAGCAGTACTTC. Translating it yields CASSAQGITYEQYF.

The J gene is TRBJ2-7, the V gene TRBV7-9; 7 positions agree with TRBD2. The trim removed 4 bases at V and 0 bases at J, leaving 24 bases unmatched. CDR3 length: 21 residues. Looked up from germline, CDR1 is SEHNR and CDR2 is FQNEAQ (reference sequence). The CDR3: CASSSIPGGSVAGAHSYEQYF. The CDR3 bases are TGTGCCAGCAGCTCAATACCTGGGGGGTCGGTAGCGGGCGCACACTCCTACGAGCAGTACTTC.

There are a few counts of this clonotype. This chain joins TRBV27 and TRBJ2-1; 9 bases agree with TRBD2. Looked up from germline, CDR1 is MNHEY and CDR2 is SMNVEV (reference sequence). The CDR3 contains 14 residues. V lost 3 bases, J lost 8 bases, and 5 bases stayed unmatched. CDR3 DNA sequence: TGTGCCAGCAGTTTGGGGACTAGCAGACATGAGCAGTTCTTC. It yields the protein CASSLGTSRHEQFF.